These T cell receptor beta chains were read from a single sample in a study of identical twins. TCRdb passed the 5' RACE reads through MiXCR, listing each CDR3 protein once. The sample yields around 250,000 distinct CDR3 sequences, about 6.7% seen once. This sample also belongs to another study, concerning T cells expressing NK-cell markers.

Sequencing was done on a sample of CD8+ T cells sorted from blood. All receptors come from a woman in her late teens or twenties in good health. CDR3s include the opening cysteine and the closing phenylalanine or tryptophan. The order of the fields is clone size, J gene, V gene, CDR3 protein. For some rows the clone size is stated as once, few or many, or as a class when expanded; others skip it.

NA TRBJ1-1 TRBV5-1 CASSLEAGARAEAFF
NA TRBJ2-2 TRBV5-1 CASPERMSGTGELFF
NA TRBJ2-5 TRBV12-5 CASGTRWWETQYF
NA TRBJ1-2 TRBV7-2 CASSFFPTGHHGYTF
many TRBJ2-1 TRBV7-9 CASSVTPPRNEQFF
few TRBJ2-5 TRBV7-9 CASSANEGSLKETQYF
few TRBJ2-5 TRBV10-1 CASSLLAGVMETQYF
many TRBJ1-1 TRBV6-5 CASSYSRQGGTEAFF
NA TRBJ2-1 TRBV11-2 CASSLGEGSHEQFF
NA TRBJ1-6 TRBV7-9 CASSDLAGGYNSPLHF
NA TRBJ2-7 TRBV6-2/TRBV6-3 CASNNQWRNEQYF
NA TRBJ2-3 TRBV5-5 CASSLDGVLADTQYF
few TRBJ2-3 TRBV12-3/TRBV12-4 CASTPSPSTDTQYF
many TRBJ2-1 TRBV13 CASSLEGLGGLHNEQFF
few TRBJ2-1 TRBV3-1 CASSRKTSGNEQFF
NA TRBJ1-4 TRBV9 CASSVGGAFGEKLFF
NA TRBJ1-1 TRBV12-3/TRBV12-4 CASSFSTWNTEAFF
few TRBJ1-1 TRBV29-1 CSVGGQNTEAFF
NA TRBJ2-7 TRBV4-1 CASSSPGPRGAQYF
few TRBJ2-3 TRBV27 CASSLPSSGGSYTQYF
many TRBJ2-6 TRBV6-5 CASSYSKTARPPGANVLTF
many TRBJ1-1 TRBV7-6 CASSPGRGPNTEAFF
NA TRBJ1-3 TRBV6-1 CASRTGLEETNTIYF
NA TRBJ2-2 TRBV2 CASSETSGNPSTGELFF
few TRBJ2-3 TRBV3-1 CASSPSGSWDTQYF
NA TRBJ2-7 TRBV10-3 CAISESQGFYEQYF
NA TRBJ2-7 TRBV5-6 CASGTGYSYGQYF
NA TRBJ2-5 TRBV4-3 CASSQDQVGLAGQETQYF
many TRBJ1-1 TRBV15 CATSREQNTEAFF
NA TRBJ2-7 TRBV5-6 CASSRGNPYEQYF
NA TRBJ1-6 TRBV5-1 CASSRGQGRRHYSPLHF
many TRBJ2-7 TRBV4-3 CASSQEFGTSSYEQYF
NA TRBJ2-1 TRBV6-2/TRBV6-3 CASSYSWGGNEQFF
many TRBJ1-1 TRBV9 CASSVQGGVNTEAFF
many TRBJ1-1 TRBV5-1 CASSPRGTGLNTEAFF
NA TRBJ2-3 TRBV6-1 CASSLGWTTNTDTQYF
NA TRBJ2-7 TRBV6-6 CASSYRGRDEQYF
few TRBJ1-1 TRBV4-3 CASSPPGENTEAFF
few TRBJ2-2 TRBV29-1 CSVLSAGELFF
many TRBJ2-2 TRBV12-3/TRBV12-4 CASSFRQHTGELFF
many TRBJ2-1 TRBV7-2 CASSLALKPQMGSYNEQFF
few TRBJ2-7 TRBV7-2 CASSLAASSYEQYF
many TRBJ2-1 TRBV12-3/TRBV12-4 CASTLRGGQGNEQFF
few TRBJ1-1 TRBV7-2 CASSLRTGGNTEAVF
many TRBJ1-4 TRBV4-2 CASSQGSWLTDEKLFF
many TRBJ2-1 TRBV12-3/TRBV12-4 CASSQGTHEQFF
few TRBJ2-1 TRBV27 CASFTGTGGNNEQFF
few TRBJ2-3 TRBV3-1 CASSLLTSTDTQYF
few TRBJ1-2 TRBV20-1 CSARILGQPTYTF
few TRBJ2-2 TRBV5-1 CASSLLAGGLNTGELFF
few TRBJ2-2 TRBV6-2/TRBV6-3 CASRKLGGTGELFF
NA TRBJ2-1 TRBV13 CASSLVTSIYNEQFF
NA TRBJ2-1 TRBV12-3/TRBV12-4 CASSWTGRSSDEQFF